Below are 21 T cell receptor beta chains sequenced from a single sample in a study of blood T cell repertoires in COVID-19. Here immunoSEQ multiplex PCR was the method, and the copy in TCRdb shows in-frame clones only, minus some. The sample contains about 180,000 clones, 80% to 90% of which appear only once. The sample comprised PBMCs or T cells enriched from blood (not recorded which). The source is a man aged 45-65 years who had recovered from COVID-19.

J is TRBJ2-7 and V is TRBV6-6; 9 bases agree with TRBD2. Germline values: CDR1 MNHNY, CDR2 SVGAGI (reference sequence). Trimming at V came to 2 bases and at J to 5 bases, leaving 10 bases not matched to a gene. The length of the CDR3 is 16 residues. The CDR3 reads CASSYDVAGGIDEQYF. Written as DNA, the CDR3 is TGTGCCAGCAGTTACGACGTCGCGGGGGGGATCGACGAGCAGTACTTC.

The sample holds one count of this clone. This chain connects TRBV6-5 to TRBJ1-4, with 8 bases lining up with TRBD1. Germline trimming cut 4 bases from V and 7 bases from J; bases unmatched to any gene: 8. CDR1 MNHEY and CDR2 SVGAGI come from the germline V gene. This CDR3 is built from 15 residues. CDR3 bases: TGTGCCAGCAGTTTCCACAGGACAGGGACTGAAAAACTGTTTTTT. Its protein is CASSFHRTGTEKLFF.

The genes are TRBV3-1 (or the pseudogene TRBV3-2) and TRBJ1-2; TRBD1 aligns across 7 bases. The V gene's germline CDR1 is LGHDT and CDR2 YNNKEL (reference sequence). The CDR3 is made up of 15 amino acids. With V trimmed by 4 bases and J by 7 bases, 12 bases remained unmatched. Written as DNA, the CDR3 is TGTGCCAGCAGCCCATTACCAGACAGGGCGGGTGGCTACACCTTC. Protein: CASSPLPDRAGGYTF.

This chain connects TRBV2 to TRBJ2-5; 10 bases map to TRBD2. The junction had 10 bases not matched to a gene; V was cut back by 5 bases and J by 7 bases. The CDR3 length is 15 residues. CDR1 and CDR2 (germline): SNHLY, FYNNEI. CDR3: CASSSGLADAVTQYF. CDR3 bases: TGTGCCAGCAGTAGCGGACTAGCGGATGCCGTGACCCAGTACTTC.

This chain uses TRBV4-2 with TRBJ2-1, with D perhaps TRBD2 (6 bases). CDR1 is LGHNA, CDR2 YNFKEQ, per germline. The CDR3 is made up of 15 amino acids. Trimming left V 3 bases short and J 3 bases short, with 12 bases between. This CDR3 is CASSQGSGSYNEQFF. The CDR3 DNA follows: TGTGCCAGCAGCCAGGGGTCCGGGAGCTACAATGAGCAGTTCTTC.

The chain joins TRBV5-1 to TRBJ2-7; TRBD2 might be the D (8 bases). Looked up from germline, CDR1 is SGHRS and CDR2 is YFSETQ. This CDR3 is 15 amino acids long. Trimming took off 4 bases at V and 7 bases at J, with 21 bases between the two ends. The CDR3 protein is CASSPRQGREGEQYF. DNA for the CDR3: TGCGCCAGCAGCCCGAGACAGGGCCGGGAGGGGGAGCAGTACTTC.

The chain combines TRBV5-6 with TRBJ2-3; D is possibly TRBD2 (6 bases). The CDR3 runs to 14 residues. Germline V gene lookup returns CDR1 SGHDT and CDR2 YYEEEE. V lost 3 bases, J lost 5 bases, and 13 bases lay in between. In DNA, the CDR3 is TGTGCCAGCAGCTCCGGGACTGCGAAAGATACGCAGTATTTT. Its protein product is CASSSGTAKDTQYF.

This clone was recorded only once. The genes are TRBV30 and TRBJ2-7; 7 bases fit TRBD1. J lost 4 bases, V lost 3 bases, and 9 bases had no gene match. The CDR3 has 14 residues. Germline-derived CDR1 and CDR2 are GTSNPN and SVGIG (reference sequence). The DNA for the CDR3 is TGTGCCTGGAGATCGACAGGGTCCACTTACGAGCAGTACTTC. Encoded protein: CAWRSTGSTYEQYF.

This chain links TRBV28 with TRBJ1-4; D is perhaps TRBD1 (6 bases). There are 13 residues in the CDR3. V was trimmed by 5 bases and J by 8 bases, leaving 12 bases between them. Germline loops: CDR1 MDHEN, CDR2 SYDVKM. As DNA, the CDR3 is TGTGCCAGCAGTGACAGGAGGCGGGAAAAACTGTTTTTT. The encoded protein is CASSDRRREKLFF.

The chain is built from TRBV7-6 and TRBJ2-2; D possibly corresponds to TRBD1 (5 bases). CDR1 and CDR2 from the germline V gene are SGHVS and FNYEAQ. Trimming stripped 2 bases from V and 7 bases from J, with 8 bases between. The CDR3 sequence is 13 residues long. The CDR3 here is CASSLSQGGELFF. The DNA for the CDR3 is TGTGCCAGCAGCTTAAGTCAGGGCGGGGAGCTGTTTTTT.

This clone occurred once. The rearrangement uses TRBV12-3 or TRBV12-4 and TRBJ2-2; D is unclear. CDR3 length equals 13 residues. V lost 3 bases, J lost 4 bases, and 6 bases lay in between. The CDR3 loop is CASSFGITGELFF. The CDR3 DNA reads TGTGCCAGCAGTTTCGGTATCACCGGGGAGCTGTTTTTT.

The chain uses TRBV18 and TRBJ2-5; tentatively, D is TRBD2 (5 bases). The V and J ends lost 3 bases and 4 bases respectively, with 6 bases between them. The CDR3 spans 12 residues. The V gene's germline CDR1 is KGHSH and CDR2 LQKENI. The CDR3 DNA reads TGTGCCAGCTCACCCCGGGGAGAGACCCAGTACTTC. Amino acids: CASSPRGETQYF.

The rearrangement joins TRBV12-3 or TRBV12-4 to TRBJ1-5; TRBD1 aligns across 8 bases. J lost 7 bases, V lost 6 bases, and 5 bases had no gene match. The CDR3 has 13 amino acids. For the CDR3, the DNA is TGTGCCAGCAGAGGACAGGGCCAGCAGCCCCAGCATTTT. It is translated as CASRGQGQQPQHF.

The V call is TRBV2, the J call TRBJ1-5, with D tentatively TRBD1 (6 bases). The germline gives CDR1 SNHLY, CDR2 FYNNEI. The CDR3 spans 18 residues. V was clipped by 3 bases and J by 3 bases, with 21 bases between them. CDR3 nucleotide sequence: TGTGCCAGCAGTGATTTACCCCTAAAACACAGGGACAATCAGCCCCAGCATTTT. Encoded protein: CASSDLPLKHRDNQPQHF.

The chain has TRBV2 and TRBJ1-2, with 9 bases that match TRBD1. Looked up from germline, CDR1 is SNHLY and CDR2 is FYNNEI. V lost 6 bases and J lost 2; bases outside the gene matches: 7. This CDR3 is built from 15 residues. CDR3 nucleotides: TGTGCCAGCAGGAGACCGGGACAGGGAAACTATGGCTACACCTTC. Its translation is CASRRPGQGNYGYTF.

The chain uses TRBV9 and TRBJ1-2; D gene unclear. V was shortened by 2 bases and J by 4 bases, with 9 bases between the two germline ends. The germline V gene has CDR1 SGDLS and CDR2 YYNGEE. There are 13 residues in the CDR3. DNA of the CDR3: TGTGCCAGCAGCGTTTCCGGAGTCTATGGCTACACCTTC. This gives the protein CASSVSGVYGYTF.

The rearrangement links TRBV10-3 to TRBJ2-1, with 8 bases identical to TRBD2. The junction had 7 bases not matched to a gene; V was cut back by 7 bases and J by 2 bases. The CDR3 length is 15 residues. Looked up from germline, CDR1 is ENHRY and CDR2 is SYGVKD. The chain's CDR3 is CAITSTSGAYNEQFF. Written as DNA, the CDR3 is TGTGCCATCACCTCTACTAGCGGAGCCTACAATGAGCAGTTCTTC.

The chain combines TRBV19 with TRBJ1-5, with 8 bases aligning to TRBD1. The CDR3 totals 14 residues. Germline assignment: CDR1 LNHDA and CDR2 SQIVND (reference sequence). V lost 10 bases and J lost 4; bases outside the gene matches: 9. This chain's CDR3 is CATQDRERNQPQHF. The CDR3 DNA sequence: TGTGCCACACAGGACAGGGAACGGAATCAGCCCCAGCATTTT.

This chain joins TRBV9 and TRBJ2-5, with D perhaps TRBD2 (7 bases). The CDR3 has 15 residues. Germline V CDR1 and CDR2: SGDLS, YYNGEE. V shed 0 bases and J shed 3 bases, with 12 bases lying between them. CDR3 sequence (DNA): TGTGCCAGCAGCGTAGTTAGGGGGGGGGAAGAGACCCAGTACTTC. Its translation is CASSVVRGGEETQYF. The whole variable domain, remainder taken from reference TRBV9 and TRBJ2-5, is DSGVTQTPKHLITATGQRVTLRCSPRSGDLSVYWYQQSLDQGLQFLIQYYNGEERAKGNILERFSAQQFPDLHSELNLSSLELGDSALYFCASSVVRGGEETQYFGPGTRLLVL.

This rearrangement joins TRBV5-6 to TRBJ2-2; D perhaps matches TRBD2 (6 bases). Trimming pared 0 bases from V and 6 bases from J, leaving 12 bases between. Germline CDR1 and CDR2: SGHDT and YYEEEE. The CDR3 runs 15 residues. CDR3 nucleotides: TGTGCCAGCAGCTTGGCGCGGGGCGTGGCCGGGGAGCTGTTTTTT. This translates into CASSLARGVAGELFF.

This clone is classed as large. The CDR3 is CASSLFGQGGNTEAFF. The CDR3 DNA sequence: TGTGCCAGCAGCTTATTTGGACAGGGAGGGAACACTGAAGCTTTCTTT. The chain is built from TRBV5-6 and TRBJ1-1; 8 positions match TRBD1. The germline CDR1 and CDR2 sequences are SGHDT and YYEEEE. This CDR3 region has 16 residues. V shed 2 bases, J shed 1 base, and the junction held 7 bases outside the gene matches.